Listed below are T cell receptor beta chains from one sample, sequenced in a study of cytomegalovirus exposure and HLA in healthy donors. Measured with immunoSEQ multiplex PCR; TCRdb has only the in-frame clones, and not every one. The repertoire has about 87,000 clones, more than 75% of them found once; the top ten carry about 4%. The sequencing input was PBMCs. The receptors here all came from a woman between 40 and 55 years old in good health and CMV-seronegative. CDR3s include the opening cysteine and the closing phenylalanine or tryptophan. Each record gives: V gene, clone size, CDR3 length, CDR3 protein. Some rows have no size entry. The others give once, few or many, or a class for an expanded clone.

TRBV18 | - | 13 | CASSPPGRYGYTF
TRBV6-5 | - | 14 | CASRDSATNEKLFF
TRBV28 | - | 15 | CASSLPQRENQPQNF
TRBV7-2 | - | 15 | CASSLDSQADSPLHF
TRBV5-6 | - | 14 | CASSSLQGGTEAFF
TRBV19 | - | 13 | CASSSGQTYEQYF
TRBV18 | - | 14 | CASSPLDQGEKLFF
TRBV10-3 | - | 12 | CAISGTGNGYTF
TRBV19 | once | 14 | CASHLTGSNYGYTF
TRBV5-1 | once | 14 | CASSLAALYTEAFF
TRBV19 | - | 13 | CASSLPPWTEAFF
TRBV6-1 | - | 15 | CASSEQANSGNTIYF
TRBV6-6 | - | 16 | CASSYGGTSGGDEQFF
TRBV19 | - | 15 | CASSIFIASNTEAFF
TRBV6-5 | - | 15 | CASSLGLAGANVLTF
TRBV29-1 | - | 15 | CSVEAVTGSTDTQYF